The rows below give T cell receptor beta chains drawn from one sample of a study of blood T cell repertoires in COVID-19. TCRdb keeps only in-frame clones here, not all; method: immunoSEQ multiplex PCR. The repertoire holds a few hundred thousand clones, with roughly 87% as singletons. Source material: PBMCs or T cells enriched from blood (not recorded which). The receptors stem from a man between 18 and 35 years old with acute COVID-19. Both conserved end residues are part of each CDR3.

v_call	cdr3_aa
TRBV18	CASSRLESYEQYF
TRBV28	CASSFSTGDAEAFF
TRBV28	CASSQPGAGGPYEQYF
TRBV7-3	CASSFSATGFYNEQFF
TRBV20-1	CSADSGTSDYF
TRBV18	CASSIAGGNEQFF
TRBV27	CASSGQGQIDEQFF
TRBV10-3	CAISESVADEQFF
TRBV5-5	CASSKGLESSYEQYF
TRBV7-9	CASSPPVRVVSYEQYF
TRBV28	CASSFRQGFRDYGYTF
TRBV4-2	CASSQEGLASIYNEQFF
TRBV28	CASSVTGTGANVLTF
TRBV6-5	CASSPRLLDSPLHF
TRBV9	CASSPPPGWGYTEAFF
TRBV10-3	CAISDRGGTVLYEQYF